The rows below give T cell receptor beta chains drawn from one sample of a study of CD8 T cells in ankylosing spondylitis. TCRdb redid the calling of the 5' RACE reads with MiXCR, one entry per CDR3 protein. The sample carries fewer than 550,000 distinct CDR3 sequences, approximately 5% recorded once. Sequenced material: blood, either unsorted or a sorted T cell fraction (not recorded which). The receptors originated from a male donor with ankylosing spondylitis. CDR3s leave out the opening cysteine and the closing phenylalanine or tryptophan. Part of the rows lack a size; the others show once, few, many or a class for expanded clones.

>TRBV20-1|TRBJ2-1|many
SARPGGPYNEQF
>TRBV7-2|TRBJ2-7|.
ASSLIGGSSYEQY
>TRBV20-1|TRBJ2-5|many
SAASGPQETQY
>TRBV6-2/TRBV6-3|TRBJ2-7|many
ASSYLWDSYEQY
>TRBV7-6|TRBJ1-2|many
ASSLRTTGAYGYT
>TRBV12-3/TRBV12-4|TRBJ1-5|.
ASSHRQGNQPQH
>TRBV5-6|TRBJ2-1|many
ASSLYWDNEQF
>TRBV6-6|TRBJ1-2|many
ASTHGRSRGYT
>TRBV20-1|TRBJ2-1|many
RLVGREGRNSEQF
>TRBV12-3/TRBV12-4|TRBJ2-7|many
ASSSGNEQY
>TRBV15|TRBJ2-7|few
ATSRDMPGLAEQY
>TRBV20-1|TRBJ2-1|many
SATLGGGLSYNEQF
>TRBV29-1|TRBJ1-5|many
SVVEESNQPQH
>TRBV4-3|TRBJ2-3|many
ASSQDSGTQY
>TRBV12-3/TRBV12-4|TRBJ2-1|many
ASSRTSGRLYNEQF
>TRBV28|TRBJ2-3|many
ASSLPPAGVDTQY
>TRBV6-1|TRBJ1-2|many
ATQSKWTVYGYT
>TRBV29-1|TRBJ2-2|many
SVSGGPGGELF
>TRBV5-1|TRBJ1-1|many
ASRWDRRTEAF
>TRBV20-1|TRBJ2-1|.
SASTGTGSYNEQF
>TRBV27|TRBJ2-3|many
ASSFMGGLADGNTQY
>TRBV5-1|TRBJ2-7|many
ASTLAGLSYEQY